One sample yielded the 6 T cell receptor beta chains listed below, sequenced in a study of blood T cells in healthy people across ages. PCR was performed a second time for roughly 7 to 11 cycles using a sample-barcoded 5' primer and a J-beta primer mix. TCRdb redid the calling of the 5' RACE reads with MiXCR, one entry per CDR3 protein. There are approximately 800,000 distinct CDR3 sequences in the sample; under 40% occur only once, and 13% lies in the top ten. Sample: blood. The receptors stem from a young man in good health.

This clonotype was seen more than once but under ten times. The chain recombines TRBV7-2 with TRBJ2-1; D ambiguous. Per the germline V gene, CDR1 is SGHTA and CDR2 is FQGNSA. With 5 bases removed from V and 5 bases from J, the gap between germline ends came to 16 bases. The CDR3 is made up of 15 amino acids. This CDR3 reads CASSPLADHNNEQFF. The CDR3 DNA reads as TGTGCCAGCAGCCCCCTCGCGGATCACAACAATGAGCAGTTCTTC.

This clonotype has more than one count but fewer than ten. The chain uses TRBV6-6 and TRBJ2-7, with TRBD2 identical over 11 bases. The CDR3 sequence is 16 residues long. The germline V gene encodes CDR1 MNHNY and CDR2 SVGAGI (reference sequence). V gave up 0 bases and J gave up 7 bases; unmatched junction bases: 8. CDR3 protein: CASSYSRTSGYNEQYF. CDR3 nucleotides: TGTGCCAGCAGTTACTCCCGGACTAGCGGGTACAATGAGCAGTACTTC.

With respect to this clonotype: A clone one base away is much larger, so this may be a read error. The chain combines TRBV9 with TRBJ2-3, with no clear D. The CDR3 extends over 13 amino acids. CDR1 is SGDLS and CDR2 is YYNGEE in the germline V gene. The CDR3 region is CAGSSPRGDTQYF. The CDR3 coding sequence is TGTGCCGGCAGCTCCCCCCGAGGAGATACGCAGTATTTT.

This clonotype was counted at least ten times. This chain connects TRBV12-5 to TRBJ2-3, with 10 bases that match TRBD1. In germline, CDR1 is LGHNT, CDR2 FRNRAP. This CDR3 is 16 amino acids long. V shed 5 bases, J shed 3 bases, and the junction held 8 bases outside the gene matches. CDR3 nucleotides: TGTGCTAGTGGTCCCTCGACAGGGGGCTGGACAGATACGCAGTATTTT. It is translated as CASGPSTGGWTDTQYF.

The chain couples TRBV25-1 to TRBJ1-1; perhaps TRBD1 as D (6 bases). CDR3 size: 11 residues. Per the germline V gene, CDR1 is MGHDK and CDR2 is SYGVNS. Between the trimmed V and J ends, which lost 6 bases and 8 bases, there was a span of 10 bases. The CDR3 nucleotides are TGTGCCAGCAGATCAGGGGCAGAAGCTTTCTTT. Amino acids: CASRSGAEAFF.

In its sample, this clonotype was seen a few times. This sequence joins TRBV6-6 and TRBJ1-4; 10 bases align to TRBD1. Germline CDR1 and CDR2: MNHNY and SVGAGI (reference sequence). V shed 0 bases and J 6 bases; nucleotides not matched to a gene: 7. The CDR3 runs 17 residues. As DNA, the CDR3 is TGTGCCAGCAGTTACTCACCGGGACAGGGGTTTGATGAAAAACTGTTTTTT. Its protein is CASSYSPGQGFDEKLFF.